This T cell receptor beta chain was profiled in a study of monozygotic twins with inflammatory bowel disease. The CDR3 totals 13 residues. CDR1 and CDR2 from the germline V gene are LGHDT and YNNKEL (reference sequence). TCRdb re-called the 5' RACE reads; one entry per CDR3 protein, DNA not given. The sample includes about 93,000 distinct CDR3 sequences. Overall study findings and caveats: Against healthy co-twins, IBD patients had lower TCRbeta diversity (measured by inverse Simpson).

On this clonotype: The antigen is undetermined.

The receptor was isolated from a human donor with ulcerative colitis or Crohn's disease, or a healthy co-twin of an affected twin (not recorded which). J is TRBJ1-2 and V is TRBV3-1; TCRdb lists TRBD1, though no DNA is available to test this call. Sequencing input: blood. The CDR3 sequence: CASSPGRNYGYTF. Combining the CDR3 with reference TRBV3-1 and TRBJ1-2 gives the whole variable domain DTAVSQTPKYLVTQMGNDKSIKCEQNLGHDTMYWYKQDSKKFLKIMFSYNNKELIINETVPNRFSPKSPDKAHLNLHINSLELGDSAVYFCASSPGRNYGYTFGSGTRLTVV.